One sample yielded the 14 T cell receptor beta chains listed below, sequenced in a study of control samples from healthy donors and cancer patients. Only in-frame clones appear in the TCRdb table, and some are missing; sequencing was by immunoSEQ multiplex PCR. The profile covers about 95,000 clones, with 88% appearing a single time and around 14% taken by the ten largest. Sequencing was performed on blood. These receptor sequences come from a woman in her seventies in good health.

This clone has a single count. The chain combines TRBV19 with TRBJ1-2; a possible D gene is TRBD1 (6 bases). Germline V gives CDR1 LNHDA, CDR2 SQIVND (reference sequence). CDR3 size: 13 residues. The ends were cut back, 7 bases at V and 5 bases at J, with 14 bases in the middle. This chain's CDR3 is CASTQRDIYGYTF. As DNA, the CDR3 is TGTGCCAGTACCCAAAGGGACATATATGGCTACACCTTC.

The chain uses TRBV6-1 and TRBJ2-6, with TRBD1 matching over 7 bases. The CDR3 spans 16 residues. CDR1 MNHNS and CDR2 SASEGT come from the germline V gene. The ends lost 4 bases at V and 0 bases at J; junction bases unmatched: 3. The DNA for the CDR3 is TGTGCCAGCAGTGGGGACAGCTTCTCTGGGGCCAACGTCCTGACTTTC. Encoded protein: CASSGDSFSGANVLTF.

The CDR3 sequence is CASSPGTSFLRADTQYF. The CDR3 coding sequence is TGTGCCAGCAGTCCCGGGACTAGCTTCTTGCGGGCAGATACGCAGTATTTT. The chain is built from TRBV28 and TRBJ2-3, with 9 bases that match TRBD2. The germline V gene has CDR1 MDHEN and CDR2 SYDVKM. V lost 5 bases, J lost 4 bases, and 13 bases stayed unmatched. The CDR3 is 17 residues long.

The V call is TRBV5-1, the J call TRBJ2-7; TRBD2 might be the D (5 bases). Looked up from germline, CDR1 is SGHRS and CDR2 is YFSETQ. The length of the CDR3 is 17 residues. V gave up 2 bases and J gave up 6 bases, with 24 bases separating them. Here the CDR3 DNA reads TGCGCCAGCAGCTTCCAAAACCCCGGGATCGGTTTAGGCGAGCAGTACTTC. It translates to CASSFQNPGIGLGEQYF.

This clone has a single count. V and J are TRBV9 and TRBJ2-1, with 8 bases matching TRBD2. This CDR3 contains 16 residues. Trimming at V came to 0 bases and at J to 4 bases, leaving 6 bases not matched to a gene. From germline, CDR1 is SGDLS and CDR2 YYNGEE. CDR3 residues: CASSVAAGGGYNEQFF. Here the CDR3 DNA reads TGTGCCAGCAGCGTAGCTGCGGGAGGAGGGTACAATGAGCAGTTCTTC. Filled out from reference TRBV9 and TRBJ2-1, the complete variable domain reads DSGVTQTPKHLITATGQRVTLRCSPRSGDLSVYWYQQSLDQGLQFLIQYYNGEERAKGNILERFSAQQFPDLHSELNLSSLELGDSALYFCASSVAAGGGYNEQFFGPGTRLTVL.

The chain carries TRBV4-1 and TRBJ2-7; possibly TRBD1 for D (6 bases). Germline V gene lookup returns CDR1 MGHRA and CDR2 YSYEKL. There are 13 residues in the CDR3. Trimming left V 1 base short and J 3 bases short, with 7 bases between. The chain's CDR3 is CASSQGTVYEQYF. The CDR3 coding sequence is TGCGCCAGCAGCCAAGGGACAGTCTACGAGCAGTACTTC.

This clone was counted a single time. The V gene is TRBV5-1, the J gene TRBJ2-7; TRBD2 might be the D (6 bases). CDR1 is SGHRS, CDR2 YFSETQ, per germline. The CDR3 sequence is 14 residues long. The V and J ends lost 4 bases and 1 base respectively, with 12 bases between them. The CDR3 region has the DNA TGCGCCAGCAGCCAACAAGGGACTTCCTACGAGCAGTACTTC. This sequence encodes CASSQQGTSYEQYF.

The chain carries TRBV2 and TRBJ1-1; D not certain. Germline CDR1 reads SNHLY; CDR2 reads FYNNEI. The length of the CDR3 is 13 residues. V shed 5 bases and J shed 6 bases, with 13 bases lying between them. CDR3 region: CASSLDRYSEAFF. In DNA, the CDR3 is TGTGCCAGCAGTCTCGACCGCTACTCTGAAGCTTTCTTT.

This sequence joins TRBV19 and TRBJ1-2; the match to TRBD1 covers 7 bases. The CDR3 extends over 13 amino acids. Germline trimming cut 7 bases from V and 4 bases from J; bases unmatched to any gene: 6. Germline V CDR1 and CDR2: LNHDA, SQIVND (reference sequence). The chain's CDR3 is CASTLTGPYGYTF. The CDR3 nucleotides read TGTGCCAGTACTCTGACAGGGCCCTATGGCTACACCTTC.

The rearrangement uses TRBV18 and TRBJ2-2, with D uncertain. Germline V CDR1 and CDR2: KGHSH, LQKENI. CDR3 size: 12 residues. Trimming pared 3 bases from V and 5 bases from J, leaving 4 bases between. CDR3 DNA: TGTGCCAGCTCACCTCTAACCGGGGAGCTGTTTTTT. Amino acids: CASSPLTGELFF.

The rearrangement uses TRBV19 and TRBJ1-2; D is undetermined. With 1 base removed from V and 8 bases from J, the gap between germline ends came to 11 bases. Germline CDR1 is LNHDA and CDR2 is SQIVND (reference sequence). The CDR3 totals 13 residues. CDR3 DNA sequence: TGTGCCAGTAGTATAGGAGCCGGGGAGGGCTACACCTTC. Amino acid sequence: CASSIGAGEGYTF.

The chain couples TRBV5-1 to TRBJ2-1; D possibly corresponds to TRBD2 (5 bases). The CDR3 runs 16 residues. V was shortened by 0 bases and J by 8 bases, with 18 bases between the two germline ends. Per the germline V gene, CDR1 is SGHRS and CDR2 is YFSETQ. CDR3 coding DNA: TGCGCCAGCAGCTTGGAGGAGCGGACCATTTGGGATGAGCAGTTCTTC. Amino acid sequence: CASSLEERTIWDEQFF.

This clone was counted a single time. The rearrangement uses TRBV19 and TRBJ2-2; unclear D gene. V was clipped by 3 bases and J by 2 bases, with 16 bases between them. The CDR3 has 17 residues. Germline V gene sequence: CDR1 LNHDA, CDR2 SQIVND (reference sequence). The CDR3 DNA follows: TGTGCCAGTAGTATTTCGGATAGGTTAGGTAACACCGGGGAGCTGTTTTTT. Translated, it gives CASSISDRLGNTGELFF. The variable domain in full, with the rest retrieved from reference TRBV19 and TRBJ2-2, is DGGITQSPKYLFRKEGQNVTLSCEQNLNHDAMYWYRQDPGQGLRLIYYSQIVNDFQKGDIAEGYSVSREKKESFPLTVTSAQKNPTAFYLCASSISDRLGNTGELFFGEGSRLTVL.

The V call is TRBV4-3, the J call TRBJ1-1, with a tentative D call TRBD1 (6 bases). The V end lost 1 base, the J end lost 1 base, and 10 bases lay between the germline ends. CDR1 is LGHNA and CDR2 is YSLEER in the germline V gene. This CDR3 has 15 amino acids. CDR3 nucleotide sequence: TGCGCCAGCAGCCAAGGGGACACCTCGAACACTGAAGCTTTCTTT. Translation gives CASSQGDTSNTEAFF.